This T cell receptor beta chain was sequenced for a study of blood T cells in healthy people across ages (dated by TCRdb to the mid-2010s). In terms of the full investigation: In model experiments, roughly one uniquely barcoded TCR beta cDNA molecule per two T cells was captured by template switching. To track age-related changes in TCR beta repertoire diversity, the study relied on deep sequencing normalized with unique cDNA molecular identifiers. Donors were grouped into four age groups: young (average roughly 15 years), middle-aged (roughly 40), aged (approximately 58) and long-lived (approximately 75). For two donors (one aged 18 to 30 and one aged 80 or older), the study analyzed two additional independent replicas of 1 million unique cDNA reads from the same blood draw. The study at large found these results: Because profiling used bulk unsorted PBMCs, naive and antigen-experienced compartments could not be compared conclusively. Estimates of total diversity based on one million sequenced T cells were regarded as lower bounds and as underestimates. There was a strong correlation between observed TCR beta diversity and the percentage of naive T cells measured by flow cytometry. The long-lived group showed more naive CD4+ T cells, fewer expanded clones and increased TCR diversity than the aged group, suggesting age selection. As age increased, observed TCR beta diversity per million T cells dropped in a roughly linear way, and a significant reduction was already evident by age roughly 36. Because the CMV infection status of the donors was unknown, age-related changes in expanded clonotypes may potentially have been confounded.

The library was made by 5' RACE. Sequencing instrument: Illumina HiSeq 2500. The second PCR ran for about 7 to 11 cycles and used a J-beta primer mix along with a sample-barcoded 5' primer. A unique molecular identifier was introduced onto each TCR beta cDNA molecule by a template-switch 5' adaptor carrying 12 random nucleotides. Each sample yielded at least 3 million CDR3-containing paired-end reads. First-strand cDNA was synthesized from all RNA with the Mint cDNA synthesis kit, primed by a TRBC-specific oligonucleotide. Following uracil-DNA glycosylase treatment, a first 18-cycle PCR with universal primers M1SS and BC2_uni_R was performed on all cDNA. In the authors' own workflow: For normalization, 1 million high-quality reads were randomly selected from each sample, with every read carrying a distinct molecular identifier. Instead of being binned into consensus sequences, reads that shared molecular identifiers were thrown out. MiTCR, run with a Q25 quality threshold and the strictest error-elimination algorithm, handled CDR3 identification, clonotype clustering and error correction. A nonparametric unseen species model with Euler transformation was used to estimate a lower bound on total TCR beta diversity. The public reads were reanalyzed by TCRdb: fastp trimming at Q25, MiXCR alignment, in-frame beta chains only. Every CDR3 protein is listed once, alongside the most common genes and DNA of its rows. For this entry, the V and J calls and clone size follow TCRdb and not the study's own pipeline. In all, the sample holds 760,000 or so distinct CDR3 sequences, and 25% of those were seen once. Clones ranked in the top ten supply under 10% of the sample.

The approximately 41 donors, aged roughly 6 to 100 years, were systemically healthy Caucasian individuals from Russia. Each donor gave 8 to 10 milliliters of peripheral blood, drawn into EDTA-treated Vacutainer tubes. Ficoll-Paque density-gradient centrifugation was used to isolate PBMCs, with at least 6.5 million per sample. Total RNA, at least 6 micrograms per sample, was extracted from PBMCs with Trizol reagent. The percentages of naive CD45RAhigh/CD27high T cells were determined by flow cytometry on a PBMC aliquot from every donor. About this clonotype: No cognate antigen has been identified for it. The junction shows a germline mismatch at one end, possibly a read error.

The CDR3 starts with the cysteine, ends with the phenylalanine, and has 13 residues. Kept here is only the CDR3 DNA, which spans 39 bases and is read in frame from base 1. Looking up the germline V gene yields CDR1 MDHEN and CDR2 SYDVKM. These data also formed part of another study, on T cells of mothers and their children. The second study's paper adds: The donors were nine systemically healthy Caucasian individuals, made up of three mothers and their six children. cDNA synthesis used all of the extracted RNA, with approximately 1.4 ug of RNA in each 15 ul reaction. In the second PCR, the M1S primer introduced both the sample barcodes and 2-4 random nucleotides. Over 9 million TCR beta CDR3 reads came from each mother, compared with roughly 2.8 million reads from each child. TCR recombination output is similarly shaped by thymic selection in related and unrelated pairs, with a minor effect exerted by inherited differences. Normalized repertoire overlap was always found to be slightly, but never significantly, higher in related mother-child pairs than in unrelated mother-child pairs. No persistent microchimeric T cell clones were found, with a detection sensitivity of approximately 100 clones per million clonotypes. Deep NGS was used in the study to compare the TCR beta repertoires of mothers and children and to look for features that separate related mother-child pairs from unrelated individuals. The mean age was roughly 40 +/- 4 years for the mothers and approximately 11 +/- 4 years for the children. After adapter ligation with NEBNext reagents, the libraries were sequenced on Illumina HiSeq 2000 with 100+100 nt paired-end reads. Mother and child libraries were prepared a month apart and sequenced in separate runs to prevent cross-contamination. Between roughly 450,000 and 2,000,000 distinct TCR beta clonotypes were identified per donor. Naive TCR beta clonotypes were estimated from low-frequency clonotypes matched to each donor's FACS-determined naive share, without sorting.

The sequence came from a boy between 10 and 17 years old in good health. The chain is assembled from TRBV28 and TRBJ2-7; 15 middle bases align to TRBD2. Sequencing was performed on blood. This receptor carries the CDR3 CASSGTSGRSQHF. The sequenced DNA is TGTGCCAGCAGTGGGACTAGCGGGAGGTCCCAGCACTTC.